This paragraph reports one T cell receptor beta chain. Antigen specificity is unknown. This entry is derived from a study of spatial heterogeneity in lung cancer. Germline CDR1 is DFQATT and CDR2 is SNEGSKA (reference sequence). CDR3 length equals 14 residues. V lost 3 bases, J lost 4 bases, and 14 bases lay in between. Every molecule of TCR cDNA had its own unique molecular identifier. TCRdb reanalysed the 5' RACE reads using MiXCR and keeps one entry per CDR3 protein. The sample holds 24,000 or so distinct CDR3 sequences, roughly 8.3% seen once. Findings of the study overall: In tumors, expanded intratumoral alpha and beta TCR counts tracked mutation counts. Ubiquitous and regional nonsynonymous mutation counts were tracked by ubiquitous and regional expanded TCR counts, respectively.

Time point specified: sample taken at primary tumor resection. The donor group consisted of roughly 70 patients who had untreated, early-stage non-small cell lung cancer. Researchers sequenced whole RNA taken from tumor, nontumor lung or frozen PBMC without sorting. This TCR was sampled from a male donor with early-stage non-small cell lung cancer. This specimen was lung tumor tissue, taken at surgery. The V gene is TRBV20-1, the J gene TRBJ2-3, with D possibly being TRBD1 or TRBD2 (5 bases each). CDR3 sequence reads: CSASIFQGADTQYF. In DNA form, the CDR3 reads TGCAGTGCTAGTATCTTTCAGGGAGCAGATACGCAGTATTTT.